This TCR beta chain comes out of a study of T cells in Graves' hyperthyroidism and ophthalmopathy. Findings of the study overall: Before onset, by a median of approximately 5.9 months, the model predicted ophthalmopathy.

Germline CDR1 is LGHDT and CDR2 is YNNKEL (reference sequence). The CDR3 is made up of 15 amino acids. Between the trimmed V and J ends, which lost 4 bases and 1 base, there was a span of 12 bases. Amplified TCR beta CDR3 regions derived from RNA transcripts. The TCR CDR3 first-round RT-PCR relied on the HTBI primer set. One entry per CDR3 protein results from TCRdb running MiXCR on the multiplex PCR reads. Of roughly 280,000 distinct CDR3 sequences in the sample, approximately 20% were seen once. This clonotype turned up a few times. The antigen is not known. Ophthalmopathy in the patients scored at least 3 on Clinical Activity Score and at least 4 on NOSPECS grade, lasting under 3 months.

The source is a man between 25 and 39 years old with Graves' ophthalmopathy. The V gene is TRBV3-1, the J gene TRBJ2-3; D uncertain. The sequenced material came from blood. The CDR3 spells CASSPRARGTDTQYF. The CDR3 DNA reads as TGTGCCAGCAGCCCCAGAGCGAGAGGCACAGATACGCAGTATTTT.